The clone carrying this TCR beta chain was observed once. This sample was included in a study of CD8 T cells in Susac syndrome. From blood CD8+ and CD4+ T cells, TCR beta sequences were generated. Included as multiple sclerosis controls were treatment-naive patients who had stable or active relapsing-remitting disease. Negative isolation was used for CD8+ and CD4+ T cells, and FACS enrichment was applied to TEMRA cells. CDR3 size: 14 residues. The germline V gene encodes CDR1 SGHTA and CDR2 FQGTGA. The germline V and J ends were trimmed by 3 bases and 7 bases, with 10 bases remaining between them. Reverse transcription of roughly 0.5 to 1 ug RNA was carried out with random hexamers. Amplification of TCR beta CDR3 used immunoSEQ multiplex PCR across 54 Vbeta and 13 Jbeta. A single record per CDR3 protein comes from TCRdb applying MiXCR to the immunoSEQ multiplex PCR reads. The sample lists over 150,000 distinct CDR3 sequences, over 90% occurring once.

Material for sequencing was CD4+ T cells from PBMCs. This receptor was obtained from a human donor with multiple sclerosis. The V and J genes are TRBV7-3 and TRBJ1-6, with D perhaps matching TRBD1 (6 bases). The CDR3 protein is CASSFGQRNSPLHF. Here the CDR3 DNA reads TGTGCCAGCAGCTTCGGACAGAGAAATTCACCCCTCCACTTT.